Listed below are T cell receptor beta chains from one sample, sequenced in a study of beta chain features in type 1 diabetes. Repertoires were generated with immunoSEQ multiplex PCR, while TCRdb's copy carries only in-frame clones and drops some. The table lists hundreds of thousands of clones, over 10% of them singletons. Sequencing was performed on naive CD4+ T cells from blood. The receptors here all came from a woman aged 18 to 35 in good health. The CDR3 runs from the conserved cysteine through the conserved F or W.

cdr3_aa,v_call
CASSQDKGRGETQYF,TRBV4-1
CASIPDWGGNTIYF,TRBV6-5
CASSLQVNYGYTF,TRBV5-1
CASSIDRGTSGSTDTQYF,TRBV19
CASSYADTQYF,TRBV9
CASSDRPLTYNEQFF,TRBV9
CASSLGLGEQYF,TRBV7-9
CASSSGQRETQYF,TRBV18
CASSVMGNREDIQYF,TRBV9
CASSPRDYYTGELFF,TRBV25-1
CASSFYPATDTQYF,TRBV7-2
CASSLVGTVSYEQYF,TRBV7-9
CAWGGVRAGNTIYF,TRBV30
CASSLVGRREQYF,TRBV11-2
CASSQRTWFYGYTF,TRBV28
CASSPRGATEAFF,TRBV11-3
CAWSTNRARHTEAFF,TRBV30
CASSLDRSIRLDTQYF,TRBV5-1
CASSYPGLASSDTQYF,TRBV5-1
CSGRQGGAGELFF,TRBV29-1
CASSPRGVDNQYF,TRBV7-3
CSGRGRENTEAFF,TRBV29-1
CAITTGTANYGYTF,TRBV7-2
CASSRTSEGTDTQYF,TRBV7-3
CSVEDQEQTVGYTF,TRBV29-1
CASSLPPQETQYF,TRBV5-1
CASRGGSSYNSPLHF,TRBV2
CSVAGAPGFPSTDTQYF,TRBV29-1
CASSLQGAGGELFF,TRBV5-4
CSVGTGGYEQYF,TRBV29-1
CASSPRAASSYEQYF,TRBV7-2
CASRRTPNTGELFF,TRBV9
CASSSPEGKPNTGELFF,TRBV11-2
CASSLSRTPKNIQYF,TRBV7-9
CASSRGRTNTEAFF,TRBV18
CASSARGSNNEQFF,TRBV2
CASSLAGRSGYTF,TRBV7-2
CASSHETDGTNYGYTF,TRBV4-1
CASSFGTGRWTQYF,TRBV27
CASSQDQNNEKLFF,TRBV4-3
CASSLPRVGNEQFF,TRBV5-4
CASSRFGDTQYF,TRBV7-7
CASSKATSGTYEQYF,TRBV13